This entry lists 14 T cell receptor beta chains sequenced from one sample in a study of Tregs in tolerant kidney transplant recipients (dated by TCRdb to between 2019 and 2020). The library was obtained by the immunoSEQ multiplex PCR assay. TCRdb obtained this table from immuneACCESS and retained in-frame rearrangements with V and J assigned. These tables miss some clones; where compared with another copy, unresolved V genes account for less than half of the shortfall, and the remainder is unexplained. Present in this sample are 200,000 to 300,000 clones, roughly 80% of which were seen just once. The top ten constitute about 0.68% of the sample. Sequences were obtained from CD4+ T cells from blood. All receptors come from a human donor in good health.

The chain employs TRBV2 and TRBJ1-5; D may be TRBD1 (5 bases). Per the germline V gene, CDR1 is SNHLY and CDR2 is FYNNEI. The CDR3 extends over 15 amino acids. V shed 6 bases and J shed 0 bases, with 12 bases lying between them. The CDR3 region has the DNA TGTGCCAGCAGCAGGACATCCCTTAGCAATCAGCCCCAGCATTTT. This encodes CASSRTSLSNQPQHF.

This clone occurred once. The chain has TRBV10-3 and TRBJ1-5; TRBD1 matches 7 bases. Germline V CDR1 and CDR2: ENHRY, SYGVKD. After removal of 6 bases from V and 4 bases from J, the junction contained 6 bases not matched to a gene. CDR3 length: 14 residues. CDR3 sequence (DNA): TGTGCCATCAGACAAGCACAGGGGAATCAGCCCCAGCATTTT. It translates to CAIRQAQGNQPQHF.

The rearrangement joins TRBV5-1 to TRBJ2-1; maybe TRBD2 (5 bases). Trimming took off 4 bases at V and 10 bases at J, with 12 bases between the two ends. The CDR3 runs 12 residues. Looked up from germline, CDR1 is SGHRS and CDR2 is YFSETQ. CDR3 loop: CASSQRGGEQFF. CDR3 DNA: TGCGCCAGCAGCCAGAGAGGAGGAGAGCAGTTCTTC.

This clone was counted between two and nine times. The CDR3 region has the DNA TGTGCCAGCAGTCGCTTCAGGGGCCAAGAGACCCAGTACTTC. It translates to CASSRFRGQETQYF. The chain couples TRBV6-5 to TRBJ2-5; weak D call: TRBD1 (6 bases). This CDR3 contains 14 residues. Per germline, CDR1 MNHEY and CDR2 SVGAGI. V lost 5 bases to trimming and J lost 1 base, with 11 bases between them.

This rearrangement joins TRBV11-2 to TRBJ2-1; the match to TRBD2 covers 8 bases. Looked up from germline, CDR1 is SGHAT and CDR2 is FQNNGV. Trimming took 4 bases from V and 0 from J; bases not matched to a gene: 5. The CDR3 loop spans 16 amino acids. CDR3 nucleotides: TGTGCCAGCAGCTCACGGGGGGGGAGCTCCTACAATGAGCAGTTCTTC. Residues: CASSSRGGSSYNEQFF. Supplemented by reference TRBV11-2 and TRBJ2-1, the full variable domain reads EAGVAQSPRYKIIEKRQSVAFWCNPISGHATLYWYQQILGQGPKLLIQFQNNGVVDDSQLPKDRFSAERLKGVDSTLKIQPAKLEDSAVYLCASSSRGGSSYNEQFFGPGTRLTVL.

The rearrangement joins TRBV14 to TRBJ1-1, with TRBD1 matching 7 bases. Germline-derived CDR1 and CDR2 are SGHDN and FVKESK. V was pared by 3 bases and J by 5 bases, with 6 bases of the junction left unmatched. The CDR3 is made up of 14 amino acids. As DNA, the CDR3 is TGTGCCAGCAGCCATTCAGACAGGGTGACTGAAGCTTTCTTT. Translated: CASSHSDRVTEAFF.

The rearrangement uses TRBV30 and TRBJ1-6, with TRBD1 as a possible D gene (5 bases). Between the trimmed V and J ends, which lost 3 bases and 7 bases, there was a span of 13 bases. This CDR3 has 14 amino acids. Germline V gives CDR1 GTSNPN, CDR2 SVGIG (reference sequence). The CDR3 loop is CAWRARVGNSPLHF. The CDR3 bases are TGTGCCTGGAGAGCCAGGGTGGGGAATTCACCCCTCCACTTT.

V and J are TRBV5-8 and TRBJ1-1; TRBD1 might be the D (6 bases). This CDR3 region has 15 residues. Trimming left V 4 bases short and J 6 bases short, with 19 bases between. Per germline, CDR1 SGHTS and CDR2 YDEGEE. The CDR3 loop reads CASSLQGFVFAEAFF. CDR3 sequence (DNA): TGTGCCAGCAGCCTCCAGGGGTTCGTGTTCGCTGAAGCTTTCTTT.

This rearrangement joins TRBV14 to TRBJ2-7, with 7 bases matching TRBD1. V was clipped by 4 bases and J by 2 bases; unmatched bases: 5. Per germline, CDR1 SGHDN and CDR2 FVKESK. This CDR3 has 14 residues. In nucleotides, the CDR3 is TGTGCCAGCAGCCCGACAGGGACCGCCTACGAGCAGTACTTC. It translates to CASSPTGTAYEQYF.

This clone was seen a single time. The chain combines TRBV7-9 with TRBJ1-1; 10 bases line up with TRBD1. This CDR3 is 13 amino acids long. CDR1 and CDR2 from the germline V gene are SEHNR and FQNEAQ (reference sequence). The J segment lost 9 bases and the V segment lost 5 bases, leaving 6 bases of the junction unmatched. The CDR3 here is CASSRLTGGKAFF. In DNA form, the CDR3 reads TGTGCCAGCAGCCGCCTGACAGGGGGCAAAGCTTTCTTT.

V usage is TRBV6-5 and J usage is TRBJ1-2; a possible D gene is TRBD1 (5 bases). The ends were cut back, 7 bases at V and 4 bases at J, with 10 bases in the middle. Germline CDR1 reads MNHEY; CDR2 reads SVGAGI. CDR3 length: 12 residues. The CDR3 here is CASTRGAYGYTF. The CDR3 DNA is TGTGCCAGCACTCGAGGGGCCTATGGCTACACCTTC.

In the case of this clone: This sample also contains other DNA sequences that code for the same CDR3. The CDR3, as DNA: TGCGCCAGCAGCTCCGGACAGGGCGGAGAAAAACTGTTTTTT. This codes for CASSSGQGGEKLFF. The rearrangement uses TRBV5-1 and TRBJ1-4; 8 positions agree with TRBD1. Trimming took 3 bases from V and 8 from J; bases not matched to a gene: 6. Per germline, CDR1 SGHRS and CDR2 YFSETQ. The CDR3 runs to 14 residues.

This clone appeared a single time. The V call is TRBV5-4, the J call TRBJ1-2, with 11 bases that match TRBD1. The CDR3 consists of 14 residues. Trimming at V came to 4 bases and at J to 5 bases, leaving 4 bases not matched to a gene. Per the germline V gene, CDR1 is SGHNT and CDR2 is YYREEE (reference sequence). Here the CDR3 DNA reads TGTGCCAGCAGCGGGACAGGGGGATCGTATGGCTACACCTTC. Translating gives CASSGTGGSYGYTF.

The rearrangement links TRBV5-1 to TRBJ2-3; D ambiguous. The CDR3 is 16 residues long. With 5 bases removed from V and 4 bases from J, the gap between germline ends came to 20 bases. Germline V gene data show CDR1 as SGHRS and CDR2 as YFSETQ. The CDR3 DNA reads as TGCGCCAGCAGGCCCCTCCTGACTCCCGGTGCAGATACGCAGTATTTT. It is translated as CASRPLLTPGADTQYF.